This record covers a single T cell receptor beta chain. It has no known antigen specificity. The input lacks base qualities; no much larger clone sits a single base away. This sample stems from a study of neoadjuvant anti-PD-1 for oral cavity cancer (dated by TCRdb to the early 2020s). Context from the whole study: Before curative-intent surgical resection, most patients were given three to four biweekly doses of nivolumab at 3 mg/kg. Patients who did not progress were given a fourth nivolumab dose at about day 43 and had definitive surgical resection on days 50-56. Patients with complete response, partial response or stable disease by RECIST 1.1 were defined as responders, whereas patients with progression were defined as non-responders. An approximately 30% response rate was observed in the parent correlative cohort, in which around eleven patients were included.

The time point label corresponds to: after neoadjuvant nivolumab, at surgical resection. None of the patients had received prior systemic or radiation treatment, and all were newly diagnosed with stage II-IVA oral cavity squamous cell carcinoma. The cohort was composed of patients with HPV-negative, locally advanced oral cavity squamous cell carcinoma. Peripheral blood mononuclear cells were analyzed directly and were not maintained or expanded in culture. Samples were obtained from a longitudinal correlative study of a single-arm phase II trial of neoadjuvant nivolumab in oral cavity squamous cell carcinoma. Subject-matched pre- and post-treatment PBMCs and tumors from three responders and three non-responders underwent genomic DNA-based TCRbeta sequencing. Peripheral blood mononuclear cells were collected before nivolumab treatment and were collected again after treatment, at the time of surgery. Genomic DNA was isolated from PBMCs using the Maxwell RSC DNA from Cells kit.

For deep sequencing of PBMC libraries, mostly 400 to 550 ng of input genomic DNA was used, and six replicates were run per sample. Following the manufacturer's instructions, the team built TCRbeta libraries using the immunoSEQ hsTCRbeta kit. The completed libraries were mixed into a single pool at 3 nM, then sequenced with an Illumina NovaSeq 6000 S4 flow cell. The paper's processing steps were these. Raw data preprocessing and quality control were performed with the immunoSEQ Analyzer. The analysis was limited to productive rearrangements, and each clonotype was defined by a unique CDR3 amino acid sequence. Repertoire clonality was estimated as the Gini-Simpson index, computed with the R package tcR. Gini indices were compared with Student's t test, and associations with tumor size change were assessed by Pearson correlation. TCRdb carries this immuneACCESS record with in-frame sequences only. Its versions omit some clonotypes, under half of them owing to an unresolved V gene in the studies checked, with the rest unexplained. Clonal size and the V and J genes are those of that table, whereas D and trimming came from the DNA. The sample yields fewer than 15,000 clones; approximately 72% were counted once. About 2.9% of the sample belongs to the ten largest clones.

Here is what the overall study found, with its caveats: Higher pretreatment blood TCRbeta clonality and lower post-treatment tumor TCRbeta clonality were correlated with higher pretreatment blood Treg/Th17 ratios. After neoadjuvant nivolumab, T cell clonality (Gini index) in PBMCs was significantly higher in non-responders than in responders. Only a few patients per response group were included in the TCR analyses, and the authors called for validation in larger cohorts.

The CDR3 goes from the cysteine to the phenylalanine over 14 residues. Only the CDR3 portion is preserved as DNA: 42 bases, with reading frame beginning at the first base. V loses 5 bases of germline sequence and J loses 4 bases, and the interval between the two ends is 14 bases. Sequences SGHAT (CDR1) and FQNNGV (CDR2) are obtained from the germline V gene. This chain joins TRBV11-2 to TRBJ1-1; no D gene can be assigned with confidence. This specimen was PBMCs, taken after nivolumab (anti-PD-1) treatment. The source of this sequence is a person aged 40 to 85 with oral cavity squamous cell carcinoma. The DNA reads as follows: TGTGCCAGCAGCCCTCTCGGAGGGAGCACTGAAGCTTTCTTT. Protein translation: CASSPLGGSTEAFF.